The clone carrying this T cell receptor beta chain was counted a few times. What it binds is unknown. The data derive from a study of persistence of HIV-infected CD4 T cells. About the research overall: Median time on suppressive ART was around eight years.

Cells were stimulated nonspecifically with anti-CD3/anti-CD28 magnetic beads. CD4+ T cells upregulating both CD40 ligand and CD69 were sorted as responding cells. V was pared by 0 bases and J by 0 bases, with 6 bases between. The CDR3 length is 15 residues. Germline-derived CDR1 and CDR2 are MGHRA and YSYEKL. The immunoSEQ assay was version 4, run in survey mode. The assay was immunoSEQ multiplex PCR, and TCRdb's table has in-frame clones only and misses some. Of 40,000 or so clones in the sample, roughly nine tenths were seen once. The TCR was taken from an adult woman with HIV who was CMV-seropositive. The input for sequencing was CD4+ T cells sorted from PBMCs after approximately 19-hour stimulation, taken from a patient who received antiretroviral therapy. The chain carries TRBV4-1 and TRBJ1-3; D unclear. In DNA form, the CDR3 reads TGCGCCAGCAGCCAAGAAAGGAGCTCTGGAAACACCATATATTTT. As protein: CASSQERSSGNTIYF.